These 21 T cell receptor beta chains originate from one sample sequenced in a study of cytomegalovirus exposure and HLA in healthy donors (dated by TCRdb to the late 2010s). Library preparation used the immunoSEQ multiplex PCR assay. The multiplex PCR relied on a mix of 60 forward primers for TCR Vbeta segments and 13 reverse primers for TCR Jbeta segments. TCRdb's version of the immuneACCESS table is confined to in-frame rearrangements and falls short of the full clone set. An unresolved V gene accounts for under half of the shortfall where checked; the remainder is of unknown origin. This sample is represented by tens of thousands of clones; 70% to 75% of them were singletons. Roughly 20% of the sample is taken by the ten largest. The sample was PBMCs. These TCRs come from a woman in her 30s in good health and CMV-seropositive.

The chain couples TRBV30 to TRBJ2-1; TRBD2 matches at 16 bases. The CDR3 sequence is 16 residues long. Trimming at V came to 2 bases and at J to 10 bases, leaving 8 bases not matched to a gene. The V gene's germline CDR1 is GTSNPN and CDR2 SVGIG (reference sequence). This CDR3 reads CAWSPGTSGRAKEQFF. In nucleotides, the CDR3 is TGTGCCTGGAGTCCTGGGACTAGCGGGAGGGCCAAAGAGCAGTTCTTC.

The V gene is TRBV7-8, the J gene TRBJ1-1, with D possibly matching TRBD1 (6 bases). Germline CDR1 reads SGHVS; CDR2 reads FQNEAQ. The CDR3 length is 11 residues. The V gene lost 1 base and the J gene lost 11 bases, with 8 bases spanning the gap. CDR3 amino acids: CASSLDRDAFF. The CDR3 DNA sequence: TGTGCCAGCAGCTTAGACAGGGACGCTTTCTTT.

The chain recombines TRBV30 with TRBJ1-1, with 10 bases matching TRBD1. CDR3 size: 13 residues. Germline V gives CDR1 GTSNPN, CDR2 SVGIG (reference sequence). V lost 4 bases to trimming and J lost 6 bases; unmatched junction nucleotides: 5. CDR3 sequence: CAWNRDRGSEAFF. In DNA form, the CDR3 reads TGTGCCTGGAACCGGGACAGGGGTTCTGAAGCTTTCTTT.

The gene calls are TRBV21-1 and TRBJ2-6; the table's D call, TRBD1, has no DNA check behind it. TRBV21-1 is annotated as a pseudogene. The CDR3 has 14 amino acids. In DNA, the CDR3 is TGTGCCAGCAGCAAAGACAGGGGGGCCAACGTCCTGACTTTC. Translation: CASSKDRGANVLTF.

DNA for the CDR3: TGTGCCAGCAGCTCCGTGGCTCAGGGGGAGACCCAGTACTTC. Amino acids: CASSSVAQGETQYF. V is TRBV14 and J is TRBJ2-5; D is perhaps TRBD1 (6 bases). Germline V gene sequence: CDR1 SGHDN, CDR2 FVKESK. The V end lost 5 bases, the J end lost 5 bases, and 15 bases lay between the germline ends. The CDR3 consists of 14 residues.

The J gene is TRBJ1-3, the V gene TRBV25-1; 7 bases fit TRBD1. V dropped 2 bases and J dropped 4; count of bases not matched to a gene: 2. This CDR3 is built from 14 residues. CDR1 is MGHDK, CDR2 SYGVNS, per germline. CDR3 in amino acids: CASSETGAGNTIYF. The CDR3 coding sequence is TGTGCCAGCAGTGAAACAGGGGCAGGAAACACCATATATTTT.

Details on this clone: Other nucleotide sequences from this sample produce the same CDR3. The V call is TRBV29-1, the J call TRBJ2-1, with D uncertain. CDR3 length: 12 amino acids. V was shortened by 2 bases and J by 2 bases, with 4 bases between the two germline ends. Looked up from germline, CDR1 is SQVTM and CDR2 is ANQGSEA. The CDR3 is CSVERAYNEQFF. The CDR3 DNA follows: TGCAGCGTTGAACGAGCCTACAATGAGCAGTTCTTC.

The chain links TRBV4-1 to TRBJ2-7; 7 nucleotides align to TRBD2. CDR3 length: 14 residues. With 3 bases clipped from V and 1 base from J, the junction kept 3 bases outside the gene matches. Germline V lookup: CDR1 MGHRA, CDR2 YSYEKL. This CDR3 is CASSHPSGSYEQYF. The CDR3 DNA is TGCGCCAGCAGCCATCCTAGCGGTTCCTACGAGCAGTACTTC.

The V call is TRBV7-3, the J call TRBJ2-7; perhaps TRBD1 as D (6 bases). Trimming pared 4 bases from V and 3 bases from J, leaving 16 bases between. The germline gives CDR1 SGHTA, CDR2 FQGTGA. The CDR3 has 15 residues. CDR3 in amino acids: CASSSHPGTNYEQYF. The CDR3 DNA follows: TGTGCCAGCAGCTCCCACCCCGGGACAAACTACGAGCAGTACTTC. The variable domain in full, with the rest retrieved from reference TRBV7-3 and TRBJ2-7, is GAGVSQTPSNKVTEKGKYVELRCDPISGHTALYWYRQSLGQGPEFLIYFQGTGAADDSGLPNDRFFAVRPEGSVSTLKIQRTERGDSAVYLCASSSHPGTNYEQYFGPGTRLTVT.

The genes are TRBV29-1 and TRBJ2-5, with a weak D call TRBD2 (5 bases). V gave up 0 bases and J gave up 6 bases, with 14 bases separating them. This CDR3 is 14 amino acids long. The germline gives CDR1 SQVTM, CDR2 ANQGSEA. The CDR3 is CSVEDLKGRKTQYF. The CDR3 nucleotides are TGCAGCGTTGAAGATCTAAAAGGGAGAAAGACCCAGTACTTC. Drawing the rest from reference TRBV29-1 and TRBJ2-5, the complete variable domain is SAVISQKPSRDICQRGTSLTIQCQVDSQVTMMFWYRQQPGQSLTLIATANQGSEATYESGFVIDKFPISRPNLTFSTLTVSNMSPEDSSIYLCSVEDLKGRKTQYFGPGTRLLVL.

This clone was counted between two and nine times. V and J are TRBV18 and TRBJ1-1; possibly TRBD1 for D (5 bases). The CDR3 covers 15 residues. Between the trimmed V and J ends, which lost 6 bases and 1 base, there was a span of 15 bases. Germline V lookup: CDR1 KGHSH, CDR2 LQKENI. CDR3 in DNA: TGTGCCAGCTCCCCAAATAACGACAGGAACACTGAAGCTTTCTTT. Translation gives CASSPNNDRNTEAFF.

This chain connects TRBV30 to TRBJ2-2; D possibly corresponds to TRBD1 (6 bases). V was clipped by 4 bases and J by 1 base, with 10 bases between them. In germline, CDR1 is GTSNPN, CDR2 SVGIG (reference sequence). The CDR3 totals 14 residues. The chain's CDR3 is CAWNMGQNTGELFF. DNA for the CDR3: TGTGCCTGGAACATGGGACAGAACACCGGGGAGCTGTTTTTT.

The CDR3 nucleotides are TGTGCCAGCAGCTACACGAACAATGAGCAGTTCTTC. Residues: CASSYTNNEQFF. V usage is TRBV13 and J usage is TRBJ2-1; D not resolved. Germline V CDR1 and CDR2: PRHDT, FYEKMQ (reference sequence). Trimming removed 4 bases from V and 5 bases from J, with 6 bases in between. This CDR3 is 12 amino acids long.

The chain recombines TRBV28 with TRBJ2-7; the D gene is possibly TRBD2 (5 bases). Trimming stripped 4 bases from V and 4 bases from J, with 5 bases between. Germline V CDR1 and CDR2: MDHEN, SYDVKM. The CDR3 loop spans 11 amino acids. The CDR3 sequence is CASSSGYEQYF. CDR3 DNA: TGTGCCAGCAGTTCGGGGTACGAGCAGTACTTC.

The V gene is TRBV5-1, the J gene TRBJ2-7, with 10 bases lining up with TRBD1. V was clipped by 4 bases and J by 5 bases; unmatched bases: 6. Germline V lookup: CDR1 SGHRS, CDR2 YFSETQ. The CDR3 length is 14 residues. CDR3 nucleotides: TGCGCCAGCAGCGACGGGACAGGGGCCCACGAGCAGTACTTC. It yields the protein CASSDGTGAHEQYF.

The chain carries TRBV6-1 and TRBJ1-5; D is possibly TRBD1 (5 bases). The CDR3 has 17 residues. The V end lost 4 bases, the J end lost 0 bases, and 16 bases lay between the germline ends. CDR1 is MNHNS and CDR2 is SASEGT in the germline V gene. The CDR3 DNA reads as TGTGCCAGCAGTGGAGCAGGGAGGGGAGGTAGCAATCAGCCCCAGCATTTT. Its translation is CASSGAGRGGSNQPQHF.

J is TRBJ1-4 and V is TRBV18; TRBD1 aligns across 7 bases. This CDR3 is 14 amino acids long. Trimming cost V 0 bases and J 7 bases; bases outside gene matches: 2. Germline assignment: CDR1 KGHSH and CDR2 LQKENI. CDR3 loop: CASSPPGQLEKLFF. For the CDR3, the DNA is TGTGCCAGCTCACCACCGGGACAGCTTGAAAAACTGTTTTTT.

The chain links TRBV7-9 to TRBJ2-7; a weak D match, TRBD2 (7 bases). V lost 3 bases and J lost 2, with 11 bases in between. Germline CDR1 reads SEHNR; CDR2 reads FQNEAQ (reference sequence). The CDR3 runs to 14 residues. The CDR3 spells CASSLGGPPYEQYF. The CDR3 region has the DNA TGTGCCAGCAGCTTGGGGGGGCCACCCTACGAGCAGTACTTC.

The chain carries TRBV4-3 and TRBJ2-2; D not resolved. The ends were cut back, 0 bases at V and 3 bases at J, with 5 bases in the middle. CDR3 length: 14 amino acids. The V gene's germline CDR1 is LGHNA and CDR2 YSLEER. The CDR3 DNA sequence: TGCGCCAGCAGCCAAGATCAGTACACCGGGGAGCTGTTTTTT. Its protein is CASSQDQYTGELFF.

J is TRBJ2-7 and V is TRBV5-1; TRBD2 matches 9 bases. The germline V gene encodes CDR1 SGHRS and CDR2 YFSETQ. The CDR3 is made up of 18 amino acids. The V and J ends lost 0 bases and 0 bases, in that order; junction bases with no gene match: 10. CDR3 region: CASSLALASGTISYEQYF. CDR3 DNA: TGCGCCAGCAGCTTGGCCTTGGCTAGCGGGACTATCTCCTACGAGCAGTACTTC. The whole variable domain, filled in from reference TRBV5-1 and TRBJ2-7, reads KAGVTQTPRYLIKTRGQQVTLSCSPISGHRSVSWYQQTPGQGLQFLFEYFSETQRNKGNFPGRFSGRQFSNSRSEMNVSTLELGDSALYLCASSLALASGTISYEQYFGPGTRLTVT.

This clone has just a few counts. The rearrangement links TRBV30 to TRBJ1-1; D unclear. The germline V and J ends were trimmed by 0 bases and 4 bases, with 15 bases remaining between them. Germline CDR1 GTSNPN, CDR2 SVGIG (reference sequence). This CDR3 contains 15 residues. Here the CDR3 DNA reads TGTGCCTGGAGTGTACGAGGGAGCAGGAGCACTGAAGCTTTCTTT. Its translation is CAWSVRGSRSTEAFF.